The count of the clone carrying this T cell receptor beta chain is one. The CDR3 has 18 residues. The V gene end was trimmed by 1 base and the J gene end by 2 bases; junction bases not matched to a gene: 10. Germline CDR1 is SGHVS and CDR2 is FNYEAQ. This sample is part of a study of blood T cell repertoires in COVID-19. Original handling: Reference gene primer amplification yielded estimated nucleated cell counts. The table came from immunoSEQ multiplex PCR; TCRdb's copy has only in-frame clones and leaves some out. V, J and clone size reflect that table, while D and trimming were determined from the DNA. The sample lists fewer than 250,000 clones, about 88% occurring once. Participant-given clinical history determined each cohort assignment.

This chain joins TRBV7-6 and TRBJ2-5; TRBD2 matches at 10 bases. The receptor was isolated from a woman under 40 who had recovered from COVID-19. Sequenced material: PBMCs or T cells enriched from blood (not recorded which). CDR3 nucleotide sequence: TGTGCCAGCAGCTTAGAACTGGCTAGCGGGAGTTCTCAAGAGACCCAGTACTTC. This gives the protein CASSLELASGSSQETQYF.